What follows describes a single T cell receptor (beta chain). These data originate in a study of cytomegalovirus exposure and HLA in healthy donors. A multiplex PCR was run with 60 Vbeta primers and 13 Jbeta primers. Generated by immunoSEQ multiplex PCR, the TCRdb table keeps only in-frame clones and is missing some. The top ten clones hold 0.71% of a sample with some 200,000 clones, approximately 80% of them seen once. Germline V gene data show CDR1 as GTSNPN and CDR2 as SVGIG (reference sequence). The length of the CDR3 is 15 residues. Trimming pared 2 bases from V and 6 bases from J, leaving 17 bases between.

The sequenced sample consisted of PBMCs. V usage is TRBV30 and J usage is TRBJ2-1, with a possible D match to TRBD1 (7 bases). This sequence was found in a boy aged 2 to 10 in good health and CMV-seronegative. The CDR3 is CAWSFGGGASNEQFF. CDR3 sequence (DNA): TGTGCCTGGAGTTTTGGAGGGGGCGCGTCCAATGAGCAGTTCTTC.